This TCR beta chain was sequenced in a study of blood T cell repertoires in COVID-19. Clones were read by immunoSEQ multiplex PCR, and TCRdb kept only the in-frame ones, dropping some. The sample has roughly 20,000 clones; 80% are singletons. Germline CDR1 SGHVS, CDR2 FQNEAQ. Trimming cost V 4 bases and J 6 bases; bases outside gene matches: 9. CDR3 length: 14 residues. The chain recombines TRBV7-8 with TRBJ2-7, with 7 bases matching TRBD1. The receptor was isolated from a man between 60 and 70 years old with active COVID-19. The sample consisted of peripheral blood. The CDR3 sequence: CASSYGQASSEQYF. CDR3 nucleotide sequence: TGTGCCAGCAGCTATGGACAGGCCAGCAGCGAGCAGTACTTC.